The source of this T cell receptor (beta chain) is a study of Tregs in tolerant kidney transplant recipients (dated by TCRdb to the late 2010s). Regarding the study in general: Related donors were used in the transplants with nonmyeloablative bone marrow transplantation, and mixed chimerism was transient in the human trials. Before combined kidney and bone marrow transplantation, this study identified donor-specific regulatory T cells using TCRbeta sequencing and then followed those same cells after transplant.

For TCRbeta CDR3 sequencing, genomic DNA from the sorted cells was extracted using the QIAGEN DNeasy Blood and Tissue Kit. High-throughput TCRbeta CDR3 sequencing, including PCR amplification with bias correction and internal controls, was performed commercially through immunoSEQ. In the original analysis: Unique productive TCRbeta sequences were defined by CDR3 nucleotide sequence where primers matched, otherwise by CDR3 amino acid sequence with Vbeta and Jbeta genes. As a correction for sorting error, sequences shared between sorted populations at a frequency ratio of 2:1 or less were discarded, and the remaining shared sequences were assigned to the higher population. A sequence counted as donor-reactive if, in CFSE-low cells, the sequence had a frequency of at least 0.01% and was expanded at least 5-fold compared with unstimulated cells. Jensen-Shannon divergence calculated on the top 100 TCRbeta sequences ranked by frequency was used to measure repertoire divergence. For any sample with multiple sequencing runs, sorting error was corrected in each run separately before the runs were pooled. The table comes from immuneACCESS by way of TCRdb, which keeps in-frame sequences with V and J called. Part of the clones is missing from these tables; in studies checked, under half for an unresolved V gene and the rest for unknown reasons. The DNA was the basis for D and trimming; V, J and clone size are from that table. The sample has about 66,000 clones on record, roughly 92% of them singletons. Approximately 11% of the sample is in the top ten clones.

Comment on this clone: Its antigen remains undetermined. No much larger clone exists at a distance of one base, and base qualities are not known.

Paper-wide results and their limitations: For some patients the PCR primers changed over time, which made it impossible to compare the samples from those patients at the nucleotide level. In tolerant patients, the expansion of donor-specific Tregs was greater than global Treg expansion, suggesting that the expansion was antigen-driven rather than nonspecific. Biological reproducibility was not examined directly, but technical replication error appeared to be minimal. Because the study included only a small number of patients, the results must be confirmed in larger populations and under other immunosuppression protocols. The most biologically relevant and donor-specific TCRbeta repertoire appeared to be identified by expanding Tregs with activated donor B cells.

What this sample's time point label stands for: blood sample drawn before combined kidney and bone marrow transplant. Unstimulated Tregs (CD4+CD25+CD127-), CD4+ non-Tregs (CD4+CD25-), CD4 and CD8 cells were FACS-sorted from thawed PBMCs. Patients were 4 combined kidney and bone marrow transplant recipients from the ITN036ST trial, and only these trial subjects had samples available. Healthy control blood was processed by Ficoll density gradient to PBMCs and cryopreserved; patient PBMCs were collected before and after transplant. This sequence originates from a human donor who received a combined kidney and bone marrow transplant. This sample comprised CD8+ T cells from blood, obtained before the transplant.

The DNA sequence is as follows: TGTGCCAGCAGCGTTACAGGGGACCAAGAGACCCAGTACTTC. It encodes CASSVTGDQETQYF. The rearranged chain carries TRBV9 and TRBJ2-5; TRBD1 aligns with 7 central bases. After removal of 2 bases from V and 0 bases from J, the junction retains 1 base not matched to a gene. The CDR3 runs 14 residues from the cysteine to the phenylalanine. Only the CDR3 portion is preserved as DNA: 42 bases, with reading frame beginning at the first base. Taken from the germline V gene, the CDR1 and CDR2 loops are SGDLS and YYNGEE.